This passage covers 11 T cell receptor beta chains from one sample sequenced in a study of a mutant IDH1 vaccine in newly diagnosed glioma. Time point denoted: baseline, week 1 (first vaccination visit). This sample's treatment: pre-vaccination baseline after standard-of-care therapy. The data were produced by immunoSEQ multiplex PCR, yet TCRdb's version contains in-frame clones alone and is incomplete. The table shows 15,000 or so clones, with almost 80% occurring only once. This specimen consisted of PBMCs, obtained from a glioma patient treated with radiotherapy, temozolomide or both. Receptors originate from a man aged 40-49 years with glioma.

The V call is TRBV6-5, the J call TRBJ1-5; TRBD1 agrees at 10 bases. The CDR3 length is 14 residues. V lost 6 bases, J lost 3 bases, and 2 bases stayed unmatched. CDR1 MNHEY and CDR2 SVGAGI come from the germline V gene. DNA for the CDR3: TGTGCCAGCAGGGGACAGGGGCACAATCAGCCCCAGCATTTT. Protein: CASRGQGHNQPQHF.

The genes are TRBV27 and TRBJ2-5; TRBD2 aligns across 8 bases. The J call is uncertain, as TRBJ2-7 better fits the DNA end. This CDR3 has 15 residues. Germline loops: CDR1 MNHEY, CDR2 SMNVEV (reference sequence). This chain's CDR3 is CASSFSGGQVYEQYF. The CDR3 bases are TGTGCCAGCAGTTTCTCGGGAGGGCAGGTCTACGAGCAGTACTTC.

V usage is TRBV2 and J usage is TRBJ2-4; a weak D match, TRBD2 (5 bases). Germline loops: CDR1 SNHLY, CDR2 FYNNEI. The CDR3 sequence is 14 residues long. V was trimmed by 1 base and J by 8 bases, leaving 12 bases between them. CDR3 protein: CASSEVEHGDIQYF. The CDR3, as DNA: TGTGCCAGCAGTGAAGTCGAACACGGGGACATTCAGTACTTC. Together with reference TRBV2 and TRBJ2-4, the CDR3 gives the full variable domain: EPEVTQTPSHQVTQMGQEVILRCVPISNHLYFYWYRQILGQKVEFLVSFYNNEISEKSEIFDDQFSVERPDGSNFTLKIRSTKLEDSAMYFCASSEVEHGDIQYFGAGTRLSVL.

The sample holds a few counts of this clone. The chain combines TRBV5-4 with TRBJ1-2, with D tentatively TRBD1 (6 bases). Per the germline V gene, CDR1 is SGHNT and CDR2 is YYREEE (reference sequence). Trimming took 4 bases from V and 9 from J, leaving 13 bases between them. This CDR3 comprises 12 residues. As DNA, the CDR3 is TGTGCCAGCAGCCGGCTGGGGGACAGCTACACCTTC. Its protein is CASSRLGDSYTF. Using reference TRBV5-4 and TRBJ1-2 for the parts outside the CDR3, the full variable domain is ETGVTQSPTHLIKTRGQQVTLRCSSQSGHNTVSWYQQALGQGPQFIFQYYREEENGRGNFPPRFSGLQFPNYSSELNVNALELDDSALYLCASSRLGDSYTFGSGTRLTVV.

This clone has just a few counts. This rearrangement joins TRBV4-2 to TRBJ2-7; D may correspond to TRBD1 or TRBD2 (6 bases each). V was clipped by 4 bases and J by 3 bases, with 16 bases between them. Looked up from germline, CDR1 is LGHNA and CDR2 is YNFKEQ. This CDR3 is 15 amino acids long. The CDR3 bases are TGTGCCAGCAGCCCCCTAGGCGGGACAAACTACGAGCAGTACTTC. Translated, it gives CASSPLGGTNYEQYF.

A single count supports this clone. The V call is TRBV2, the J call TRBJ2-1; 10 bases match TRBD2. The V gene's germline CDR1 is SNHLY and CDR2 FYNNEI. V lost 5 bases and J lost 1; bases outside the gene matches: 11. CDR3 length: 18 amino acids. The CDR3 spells CASSLASGSYESYNEQFF. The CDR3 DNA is TGTGCCAGCAGTCTCGCTAGCGGGAGCTACGAGTCCTACAATGAGCAGTTCTTC.

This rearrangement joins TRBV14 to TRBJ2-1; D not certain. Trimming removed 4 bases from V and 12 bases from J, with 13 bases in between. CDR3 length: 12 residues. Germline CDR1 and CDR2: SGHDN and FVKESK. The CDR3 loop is CASSRVRGVQFF. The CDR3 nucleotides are TGTGCCAGCAGCCGGGTAAGAGGCGTGCAGTTCTTC.

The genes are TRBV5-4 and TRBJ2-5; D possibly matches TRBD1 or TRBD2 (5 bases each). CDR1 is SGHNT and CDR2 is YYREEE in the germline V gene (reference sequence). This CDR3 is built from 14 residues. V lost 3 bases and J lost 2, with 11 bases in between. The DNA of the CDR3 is TGTGCCAGCAGCTCCGGGACGCAACAAGAGACCCAGTACTTC. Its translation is CASSSGTQQETQYF.

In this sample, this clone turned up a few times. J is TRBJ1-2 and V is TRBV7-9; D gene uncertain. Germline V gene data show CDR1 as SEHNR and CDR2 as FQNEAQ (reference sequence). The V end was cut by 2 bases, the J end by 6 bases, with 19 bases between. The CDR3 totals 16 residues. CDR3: CASSLLSSLLVDGYTF. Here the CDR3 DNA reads TGTGCCAGCAGCTTACTATCGTCCCTCCTTGTAGATGGCTACACCTTC.

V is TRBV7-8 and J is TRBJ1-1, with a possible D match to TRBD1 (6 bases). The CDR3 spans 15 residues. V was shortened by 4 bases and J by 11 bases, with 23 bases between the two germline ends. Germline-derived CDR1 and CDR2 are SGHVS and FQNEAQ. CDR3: CASSSYRDTRSKAFF. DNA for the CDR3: TGTGCCAGCAGCTCTTACCGGGACACCCGGTCTAAGGCTTTCTTT.

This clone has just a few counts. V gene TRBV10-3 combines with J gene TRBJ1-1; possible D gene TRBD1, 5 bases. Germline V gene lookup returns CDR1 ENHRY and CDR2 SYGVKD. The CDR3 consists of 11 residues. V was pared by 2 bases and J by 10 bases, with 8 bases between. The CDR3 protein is CAISERTGAFF. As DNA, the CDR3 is TGTGCCATCAGTGAGAGAACAGGAGCTTTCTTT.